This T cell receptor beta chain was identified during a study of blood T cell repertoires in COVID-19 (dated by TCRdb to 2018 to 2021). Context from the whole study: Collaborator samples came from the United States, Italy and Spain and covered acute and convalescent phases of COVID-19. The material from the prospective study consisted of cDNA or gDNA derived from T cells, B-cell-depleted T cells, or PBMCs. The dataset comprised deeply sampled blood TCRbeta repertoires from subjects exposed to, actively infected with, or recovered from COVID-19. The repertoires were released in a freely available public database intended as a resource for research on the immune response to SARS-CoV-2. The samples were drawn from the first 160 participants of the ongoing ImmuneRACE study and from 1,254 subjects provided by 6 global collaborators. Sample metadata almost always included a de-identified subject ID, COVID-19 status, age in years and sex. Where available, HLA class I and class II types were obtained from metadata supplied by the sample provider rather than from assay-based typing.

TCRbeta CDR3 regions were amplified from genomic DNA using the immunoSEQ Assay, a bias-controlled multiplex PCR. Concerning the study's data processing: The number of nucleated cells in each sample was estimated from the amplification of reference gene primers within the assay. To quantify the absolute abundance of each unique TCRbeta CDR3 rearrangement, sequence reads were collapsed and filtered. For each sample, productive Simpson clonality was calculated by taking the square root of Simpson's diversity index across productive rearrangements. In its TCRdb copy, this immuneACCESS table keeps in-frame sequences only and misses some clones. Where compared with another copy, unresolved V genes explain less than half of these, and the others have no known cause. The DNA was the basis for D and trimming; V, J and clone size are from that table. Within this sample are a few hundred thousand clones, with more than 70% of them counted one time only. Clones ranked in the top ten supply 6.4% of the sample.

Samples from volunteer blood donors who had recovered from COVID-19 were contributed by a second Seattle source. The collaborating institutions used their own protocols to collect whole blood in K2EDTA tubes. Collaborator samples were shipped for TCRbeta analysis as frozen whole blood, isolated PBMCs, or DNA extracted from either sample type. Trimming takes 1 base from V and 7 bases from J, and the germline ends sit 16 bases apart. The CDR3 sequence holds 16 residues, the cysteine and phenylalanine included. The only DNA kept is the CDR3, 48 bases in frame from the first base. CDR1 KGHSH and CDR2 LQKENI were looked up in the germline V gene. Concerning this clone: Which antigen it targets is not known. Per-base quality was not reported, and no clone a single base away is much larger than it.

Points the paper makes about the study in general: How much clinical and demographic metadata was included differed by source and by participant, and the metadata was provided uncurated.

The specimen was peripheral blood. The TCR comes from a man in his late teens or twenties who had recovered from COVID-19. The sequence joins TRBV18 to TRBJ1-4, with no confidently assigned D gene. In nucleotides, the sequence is TGTGCCAGCTCACCACTCACCGGGAAGTGGAGTGAAAAACTGTTTTTT. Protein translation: CASSPLTGKWSEKLFF.